Listed here is a single TCR beta chain. The study ran its PCR with 60 Vbeta and 13 Jbeta primers. Sequencing was performed with immunoSEQ multiplex PCR; in TCRdb, only in-frame clones are kept and a portion is missing. Among 110,000 to 150,000 clones, about 77% were seen once, and the ten largest hold around 3.6%. The sample belongs to a study of cytomegalovirus exposure and HLA in healthy donors. Overall study context: Of the donors genotyped, 398 in all, 75% to 85% fell in the Caucasian-associated ancestry cluster.

With 0 bases removed from V and 4 bases from J, the gap between germline ends came to 13 bases. This CDR3 is built from 16 residues. Germline V CDR1 and CDR2: LGHNA, YNFKEQ. The sequenced material came from PBMCs. The sequence derives from a male donor in good health and CMV-seronegative. This chain links TRBV4-2 with TRBJ2-1; the D is unclear. CDR3: CASSQDVANLYNEQFF. The CDR3 nucleotides are TGTGCCAGCAGCCAAGATGTGGCAAACCTTTACAATGAGCAGTTCTTC.